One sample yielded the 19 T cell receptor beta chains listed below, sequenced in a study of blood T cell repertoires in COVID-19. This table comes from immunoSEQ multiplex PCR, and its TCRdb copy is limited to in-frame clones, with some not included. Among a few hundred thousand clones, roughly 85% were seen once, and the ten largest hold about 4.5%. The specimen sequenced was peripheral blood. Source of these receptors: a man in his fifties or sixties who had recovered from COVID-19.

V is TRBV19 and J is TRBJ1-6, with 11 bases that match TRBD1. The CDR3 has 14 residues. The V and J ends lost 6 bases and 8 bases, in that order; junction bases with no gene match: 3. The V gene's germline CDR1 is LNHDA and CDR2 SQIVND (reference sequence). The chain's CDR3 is CASSRTGGDSPLHF. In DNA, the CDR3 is TGTGCCAGTAGCCGGACAGGGGGCGATTCACCCCTCCACTTT. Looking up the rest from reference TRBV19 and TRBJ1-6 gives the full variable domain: DGGITQSPKYLFRKEGQNVTLSCEQNLNHDAMYWYRQDPGQGLRLIYYSQIVNDFQKGDIAEGYSVSREKKESFPLTVTSAQKNPTAFYLCASSRTGGDSPLHFGNGTRLTVT.

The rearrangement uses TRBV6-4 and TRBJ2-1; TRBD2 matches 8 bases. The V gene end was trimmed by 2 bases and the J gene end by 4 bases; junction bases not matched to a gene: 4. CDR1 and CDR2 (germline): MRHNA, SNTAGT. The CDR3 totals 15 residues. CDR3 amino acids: CASSDTAGVYNEQFF. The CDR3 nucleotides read TGTGCCAGCAGTGACACAGCGGGAGTTTACAATGAGCAGTTCTTC.

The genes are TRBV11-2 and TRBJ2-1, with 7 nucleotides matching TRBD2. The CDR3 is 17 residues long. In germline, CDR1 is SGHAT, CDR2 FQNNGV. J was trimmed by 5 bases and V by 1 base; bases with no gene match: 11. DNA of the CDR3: TGTGCCAGCAGCTTAGTTTTCCCTCGCGGGAGAAACAATGAGCAGTTCTTC. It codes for CASSLVFPRGRNNEQFF.

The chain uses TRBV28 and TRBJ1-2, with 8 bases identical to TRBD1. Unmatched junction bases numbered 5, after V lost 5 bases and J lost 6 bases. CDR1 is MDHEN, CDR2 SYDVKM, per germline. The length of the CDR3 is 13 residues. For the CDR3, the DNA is TGTGCCAGCAGTCGGGACAGGAGGGATGGCTACACCTTC. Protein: CASSRDRRDGYTF.

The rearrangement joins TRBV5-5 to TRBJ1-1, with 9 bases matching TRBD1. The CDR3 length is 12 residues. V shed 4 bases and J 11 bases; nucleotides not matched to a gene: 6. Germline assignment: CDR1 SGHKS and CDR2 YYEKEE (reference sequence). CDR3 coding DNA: TGTGCCAGCAGCGCAACAGGGGGCAATGCTTTCTTT. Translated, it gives CASSATGGNAFF.

The CDR3 nucleotides are TGTGCCACCAGCAGACGACAGTCCTACGAGCAGTACTTC. Residues: CATSRRQSYEQYF. The rearrangement uses TRBV15 and TRBJ2-7; perhaps TRBD1 as D (5 bases). This CDR3 contains 13 residues. Germline loops: CDR1 LNHNV, CDR2 YYDKDF (reference sequence). Trimming removed 2 bases at V and 1 base at J, with 6 bases between. The full variable domain, its missing parts supplied by reference TRBV15 and TRBJ2-7, is DAMVIQNPRYQVTQFGKPVTLSCSQTLNHNVMYWYQQKSSQAPKLLFHYYDKDFNNEADTPDNFQSRRPNTSFCFLDIRSPGLGDTAMYLCATSRRQSYEQYFGPGTRLTVT.

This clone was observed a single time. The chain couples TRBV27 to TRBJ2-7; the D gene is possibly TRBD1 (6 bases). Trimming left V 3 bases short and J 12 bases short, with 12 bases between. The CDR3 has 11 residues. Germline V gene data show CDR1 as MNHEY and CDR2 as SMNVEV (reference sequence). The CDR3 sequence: CASSLTGLMYF. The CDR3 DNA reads TGTGCCAGCAGTTTGACAGGCCTCATGTACTTC.

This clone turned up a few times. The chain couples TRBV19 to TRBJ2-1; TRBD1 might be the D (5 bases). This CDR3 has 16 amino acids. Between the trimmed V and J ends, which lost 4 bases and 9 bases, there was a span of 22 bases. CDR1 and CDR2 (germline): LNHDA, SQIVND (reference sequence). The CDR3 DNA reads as TGTGCCAGTAGTAAACCCCCGGTCGTAGGGGCTAGTGAGCAGTTCTTC. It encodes CASSKPPVVGASEQFF.

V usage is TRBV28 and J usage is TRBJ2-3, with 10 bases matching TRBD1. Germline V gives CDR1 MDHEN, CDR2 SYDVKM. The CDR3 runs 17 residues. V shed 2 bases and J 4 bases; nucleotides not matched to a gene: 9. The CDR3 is CASSLGYRDRGPDTQYF. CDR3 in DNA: TGTGCCAGCAGTTTAGGATACCGGGACAGGGGACCAGATACGCAGTATTTT.

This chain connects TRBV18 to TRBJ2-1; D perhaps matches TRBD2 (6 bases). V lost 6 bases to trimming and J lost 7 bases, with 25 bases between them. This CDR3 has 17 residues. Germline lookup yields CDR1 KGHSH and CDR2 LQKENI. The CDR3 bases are TGTGCCAGCTCTCCTCAATCGCCCAGCGGGCCGTCAAATGAGCAGTTCTTC. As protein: CASSPQSPSGPSNEQFF.

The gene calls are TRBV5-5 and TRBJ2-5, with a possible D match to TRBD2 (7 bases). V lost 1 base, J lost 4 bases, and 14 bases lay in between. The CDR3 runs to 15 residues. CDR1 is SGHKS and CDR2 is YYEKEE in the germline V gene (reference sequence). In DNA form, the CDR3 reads TGTGCCAGCAGCTTGCGAGGGGGGGCCGGAGAGACCCAGTACTTC. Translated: CASSLRGGAGETQYF.

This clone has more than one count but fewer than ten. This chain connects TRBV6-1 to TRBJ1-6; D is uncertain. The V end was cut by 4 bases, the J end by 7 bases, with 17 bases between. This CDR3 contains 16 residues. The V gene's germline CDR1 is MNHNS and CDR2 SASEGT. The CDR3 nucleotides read TGTGCCAGCAGTGCCCCTAGGAGGGCTGGCAATTCACCCCTCCACTTT. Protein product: CASSAPRRAGNSPLHF.

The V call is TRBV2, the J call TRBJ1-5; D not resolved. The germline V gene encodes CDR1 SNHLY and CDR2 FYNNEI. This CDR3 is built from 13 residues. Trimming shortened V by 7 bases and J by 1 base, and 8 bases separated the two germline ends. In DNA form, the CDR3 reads TGTGCCAGCAATACAGTAAGCAATCAGCCCCAGCATTTT. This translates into CASNTVSNQPQHF.

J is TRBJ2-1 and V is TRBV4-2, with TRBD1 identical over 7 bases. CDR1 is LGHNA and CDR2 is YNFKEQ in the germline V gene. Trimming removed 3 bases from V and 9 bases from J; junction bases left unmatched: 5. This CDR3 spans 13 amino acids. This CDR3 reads CASSQGTVVEQFF. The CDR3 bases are TGTGCCAGCAGCCAGGGGACAGTGGTTGAGCAGTTCTTC.

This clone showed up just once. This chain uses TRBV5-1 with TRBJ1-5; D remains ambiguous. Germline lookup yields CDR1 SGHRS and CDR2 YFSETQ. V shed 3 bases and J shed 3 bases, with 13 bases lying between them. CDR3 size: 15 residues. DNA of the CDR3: TGCGCCAGCAGCTCCGGCCTCGGAGACAATCAGCCCCAGCATTTT. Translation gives CASSSGLGDNQPQHF.

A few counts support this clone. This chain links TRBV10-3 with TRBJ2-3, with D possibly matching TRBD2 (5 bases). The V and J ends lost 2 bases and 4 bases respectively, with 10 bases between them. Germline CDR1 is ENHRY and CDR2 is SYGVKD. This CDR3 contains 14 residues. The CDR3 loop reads CAISELALADTQYF. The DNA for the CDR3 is TGTGCCATCAGTGAGCTAGCTTTAGCAGATACGCAGTATTTT.

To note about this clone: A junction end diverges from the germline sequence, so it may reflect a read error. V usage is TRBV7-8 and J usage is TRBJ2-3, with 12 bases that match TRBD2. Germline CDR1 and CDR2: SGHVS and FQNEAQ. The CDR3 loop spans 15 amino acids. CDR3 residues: CASSLAGGTTDTQYF. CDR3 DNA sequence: TGTGCCAGCAGCCTAGCGGGGGGGACAACAGATACGCAGTATTTT.

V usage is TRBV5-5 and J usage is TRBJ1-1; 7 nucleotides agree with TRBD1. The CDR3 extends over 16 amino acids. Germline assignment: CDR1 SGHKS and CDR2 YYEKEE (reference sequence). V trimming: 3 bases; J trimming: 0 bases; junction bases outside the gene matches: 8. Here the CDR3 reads CASSSRTGTLNTEAFF. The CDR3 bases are TGTGCCAGCAGCTCCCGGACAGGTACCCTGAACACTGAAGCTTTCTTT.

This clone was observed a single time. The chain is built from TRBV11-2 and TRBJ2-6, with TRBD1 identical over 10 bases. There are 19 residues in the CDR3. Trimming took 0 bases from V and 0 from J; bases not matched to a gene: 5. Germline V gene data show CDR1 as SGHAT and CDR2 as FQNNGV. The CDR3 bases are TGTGCCAGCAGCTTAGATGGGACAGGGGTAAGCTCTGGGGCCAACGTCCTGACTTTC. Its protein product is CASSLDGTGVSSGANVLTF.